The 27 T cell receptor beta chains below all came from one sample that was sequenced in a study of T cell changes during pregnancy in multiple sclerosis. Profiled with immunoSEQ multiplex PCR; TCRdb holds only in-frame clones, not every one. The sample comprises about 60,000 clones, 90% to 95% of which are singletons, and 0.76% rests with the top ten. Specimen: CD4+ T cells from peripheral blood mononuclear cells, collected in the first trimester of pregnancy. The receptors were gathered from a female donor with multiple sclerosis, enrolled in a pregnancy study.

This chain joins TRBV12-5 and TRBJ1-2, with D possibly matching TRBD1 (6 bases). CDR1 and CDR2 (germline): LGHNT, FRNRAP. Trimming cost V 2 bases and J 3 bases, with 13 bases left between them. The CDR3 is made up of 15 amino acids. In DNA, the CDR3 is TGTGCTAGTGGTTTGCCTGGGGGGGCCGACTATGGCTACACCTTC. Protein: CASGLPGGADYGYTF.

This clone has just one count. The J gene is TRBJ2-7, the V gene TRBV7-9; TRBD1 matches 8 bases. Germline trimming cut 4 bases from V and 5 bases from J; bases unmatched to any gene: 1. CDR1 SEHNR and CDR2 FQNEAQ come from the germline V gene (reference sequence). The CDR3 loop spans 12 amino acids. The CDR3 spells CASSSGGNEQYF. The CDR3 coding sequence is TGTGCCAGCAGCTCAGGGGGCAACGAGCAGTACTTC.

The V gene is TRBV10-2, the J gene TRBJ1-1, with D perhaps matching TRBD1 (6 bases). CDR3 length: 13 residues. The V gene's germline CDR1 is WSHSY and CDR2 SAAADI. V was cut by 0 bases and J by 11 bases, with 13 bases left in between. For the CDR3, the DNA is TGCGCCAGCAGTGAGTCTGGGGGCCCTGGGGCTTTCTTT. Its protein is CASSESGGPGAFF.

V is TRBV7-9 and J is TRBJ2-1, with 7 bases fitting TRBD2. Germline V gene data show CDR1 as SEHNR and CDR2 as FQNEAQ (reference sequence). The ends lost 4 bases at V and 1 base at J; junction bases unmatched: 1. The CDR3 sequence is 14 residues long. The CDR3 DNA reads as TGTGCCAGCAGCTCGGGGGGTTCCTACAATGAGCAGTTCTTC. Translation gives CASSSGGSYNEQFF.

The chain employs TRBV5-1 and TRBJ1-6, with a weak D call TRBD1 (6 bases). This CDR3 is 15 amino acids long. Looked up from germline, CDR1 is SGHRS and CDR2 is YFSETQ. V lost 0 bases and J 6 bases, leaving 10 bases between the germline ends. CDR3 nucleotides: TGCGCCAGCAGCTTGGGGCAGGGGTTTAATTCACCCCTCCACTTT. Its protein is CASSLGQGFNSPLHF.

This rearrangement joins TRBV5-4 to TRBJ1-1; D possibly corresponds to TRBD1 (6 bases). In germline, CDR1 is SGHNT, CDR2 YYREEE (reference sequence). The V end lost 6 bases, the J end lost 5 bases, and 14 bases lay between the germline ends. This CDR3 is 13 amino acids long. The CDR3 is CASITRGGTEAFF. CDR3 DNA: TGTGCCAGCATCACCAGGGGCGGGACTGAAGCTTTCTTT.

The chain couples TRBV6-1 to TRBJ2-3; TRBD1 agrees at 8 bases. Germline V gene data show CDR1 as MNHNS and CDR2 as SASEGT. Trimming took 6 bases from V and 6 from J; bases not matched to a gene: 5. The CDR3 sequence is 13 residues long. CDR3 in amino acids: CASRSQGADTQYF. In DNA, the CDR3 is TGTGCCAGCAGGTCGCAGGGGGCGGATACGCAGTATTTT.

The CDR3 region has the DNA TGTGCCAGCAGTGGCACTAGCGGGGGGGCTTCCCTTGGGGAGACCCAGTACTTC. This codes for CASSGTSGGASLGETQYF. The V gene is TRBV6-1, the J gene TRBJ2-5, with TRBD2 matching 13 bases. From germline, CDR1 is MNHNS and CDR2 SASEGT. This CDR3 contains 18 residues. Losses at the gene ends were 4 bases for V and 5 bases for J; bases not matched to a gene: 13.

V gene TRBV4-3 combines with J gene TRBJ2-7; TRBD2 agrees at 11 bases. The CDR3 spans 16 residues. V lost 3 bases to trimming and J lost 3 bases; unmatched junction nucleotides: 7. Germline CDR1 is LGHNA and CDR2 is YSLEER. The CDR3 DNA reads as TGCGCCAGCAGCCAGAGGGTCGGGACTAGCGGCTACGAGCAGTACTTC. Its translation is CASSQRVGTSGYEQYF.

The count of this clone is one. V is TRBV11-3 and J is TRBJ2-3, with TRBD1 as a possible D gene (6 bases). Germline V gene sequence: CDR1 SGHNT, CDR2 YENEEA. The length of the CDR3 is 16 residues. V lost 2 bases and J 0 bases, leaving 12 bases between the germline ends. CDR3 residues: CASSLSGTPSTDTQYF. Here the CDR3 DNA reads TGTGCCAGCAGCTTATCTGGGACACCGAGCACAGATACGCAGTATTTT.

The V and J genes are TRBV15 and TRBJ1-2, with 9 nucleotides matching TRBD1. The length of the CDR3 is 14 residues. The V gene's germline CDR1 is LNHNV and CDR2 YYDKDF (reference sequence). The J segment lost 8 bases and the V segment lost 1 base, leaving 5 bases of the junction unmatched. The CDR3 nucleotides are TGTGCCACCAGCAGAGGGGACAGGGCCTGGGGCTACACCTTC. This sequence encodes CATSRGDRAWGYTF.

This clone was detected a few times. The genes are TRBV30 and TRBJ1-1, with D tentatively TRBD1 (5 bases). There are 12 residues in the CDR3. The germline gives CDR1 GTSNPN, CDR2 SVGIG (reference sequence). Trimming shortened V by 2 bases and J by 3 bases, and 7 bases separated the two germline ends. The CDR3 nucleotides read TGTGCCTGGAGTACGGGGGACACTGAAGCTTTCTTT. It translates to CAWSTGDTEAFF.

The V and J genes are TRBV6-6 and TRBJ1-1; D unclear. V was cut by 8 bases and J by 1 base, with 11 bases left in between. The CDR3 has 13 amino acids. Germline V lookup: CDR1 MNHNY, CDR2 SVGAGI (reference sequence). The CDR3 reads CASWSNENTEAFF. CDR3 nucleotide sequence: TGTGCCAGCTGGAGTAACGAGAACACTGAAGCTTTCTTT.

CDR3 in amino acids: CASSPARAGGAPTQYF. For the CDR3, the DNA is TGTGCCAGCAGCCCCGCACGAGCGGGGGGCGCTCCGACGCAGTATTTT. This chain connects TRBV7-2 to TRBJ2-3; 9 nucleotides agree with TRBD2. V lost 5 bases, J lost 9 bases, and 15 bases stayed unmatched. The germline gives CDR1 SGHTA, CDR2 FQGNSA. The CDR3 spans 16 residues.

The chain links TRBV4-2 to TRBJ2-1, with 10 bases fitting TRBD2. The germline CDR1 and CDR2 sequences are LGHNA and YNFKEQ. This CDR3 comprises 17 residues. The V segment lost 4 bases and the J segment 9 bases; nucleotides outside the gene matches: 15. The CDR3 DNA sequence: TGTGCCAGCAGCCCCAGACTAGCGGGCGGCTTCTACCTTGAGCAGTTCTTC. It specifies CASSPRLAGGFYLEQFF.

The V call is TRBV5-1, the J call TRBJ1-3, with D unresolved. The CDR3 runs to 15 residues. Germline loops: CDR1 SGHRS, CDR2 YFSETQ. The ends were cut back, 4 bases at V and 0 bases at J, with 11 bases in the middle. The CDR3 DNA sequence: TGCGCCAGCAGCGCTCGCCCGGGCTCTGGAAACACCATATATTTT. Its translation is CASSARPGSGNTIYF.

This rearrangement joins TRBV7-2 to TRBJ2-1, with 8 bases identical to TRBD1. The J segment lost 6 bases and the V segment lost 2 bases, leaving 9 bases of the junction unmatched. The germline V gene encodes CDR1 SGHTA and CDR2 FQGNSA. This CDR3 contains 16 residues. The CDR3 here is CASSLLGQGARNEQFF. CDR3 bases: TGTGCCAGCAGCTTATTAGGCCAGGGGGCCCGCAATGAGCAGTTCTTC.

This sequence joins TRBV6-6 and TRBJ2-1, with 7 bases aligning to TRBD1. V shed 11 bases, J shed 2 bases, and the junction held 9 bases outside the gene matches. This CDR3 comprises 14 residues. The germline V gene has CDR1 MNHNY and CDR2 SVGAGI (reference sequence). CDR3 amino acids: CALRPRGTYNEQFF. Written as DNA, the CDR3 is TGTGCCCTCAGGCCCAGGGGGACCTACAATGAGCAGTTCTTC.

The chain couples TRBV6-5 to TRBJ2-7; 9 bases align to TRBD1. V gave up 6 bases and J gave up 0 bases; unmatched junction bases: 3. The CDR3 has 14 amino acids. Germline V gene sequence: CDR1 MNHEY, CDR2 SVGAGI. The CDR3 is CASRSTGGSYEQYF. DNA of the CDR3: TGTGCCAGCAGGTCGACAGGGGGCTCCTACGAGCAGTACTTC.

V is TRBV4-1 and J is TRBJ2-2; 7 bases agree with TRBD1. Germline CDR1 reads MGHRA; CDR2 reads YSYEKL. V gave up 0 bases and J gave up 0 bases; unmatched junction bases: 4. The CDR3 has 17 residues. The CDR3, as DNA: TGCGCCAGCAGCCAAGAAGACAGGGCCACGAACACCGGGGAGCTGTTTTTT. Residues: CASSQEDRATNTGELFF.

The chain joins TRBV5-4 to TRBJ1-2; tentatively, D is TRBD1 (5 bases). The germline V and J ends were trimmed by 2 bases and 10 bases, with 15 bases remaining between them. This CDR3 is 13 amino acids long. Germline V lookup: CDR1 SGHNT, CDR2 YYREEE (reference sequence). The CDR3 sequence: CASSLKGPALYTF. In DNA, the CDR3 is TGTGCCAGCAGCTTAAAGGGGCCAGCCCTCTACACCTTC.

This clone was detected once. CDR3: CASSQSRRGSGYTF. The CDR3 DNA reads as TGCGCCAGCAGTCAATCCCGCAGGGGTAGCGGCTACACCTTC. J is TRBJ1-2 and V is TRBV23-1; a weak D match, TRBD1 (6 bases). TRBV23-1 is labeled an ORF, and its function is uncertain. The CDR3 sequence is 14 residues long. The V gene lost 0 bases and the J gene lost 8 bases, with 13 bases spanning the gap.

The genes are TRBV6-5 and TRBJ2-2, with 7 bases matching TRBD2. J lost 0 bases, V lost 6 bases, and 4 bases had no gene match. The CDR3 extends over 15 amino acids. Germline-derived CDR1 and CDR2 are MNHEY and SVGAGI. The CDR3 protein is CASSSGLANTGELFF. The CDR3, as DNA: TGTGCCAGCAGCTCTGGACTAGCGAACACCGGGGAGCTGTTTTTT.

This clone is a singleton in its sample. The chain uses TRBV9 and TRBJ2-4; a weak D match, TRBD2 (6 bases). The CDR3 covers 15 residues. Per the germline V gene, CDR1 is SGDLS and CDR2 is YYNGEE. V was clipped by 3 bases and J by 6 bases, with 16 bases between them. The CDR3 reads CASSAREFGGNIQYF. The CDR3 nucleotides are TGTGCCAGCAGCGCCCGAGAGTTCGGGGGAAACATTCAGTACTTC.

The chain links TRBV7-9 to TRBJ2-3; D is undetermined. V was trimmed by 3 bases and J by 0 bases, leaving 13 bases between them. The CDR3 totals 16 residues. Germline values: CDR1 SEHNR, CDR2 FQNEAQ (reference sequence). In DNA, the CDR3 is TGTGCCAGCAGCTTGTTCTCTCTGAGTAGCACAGATACGCAGTATTTT. Its protein is CASSLFSLSSTDTQYF. Using reference TRBV7-9 and TRBJ2-3 for the parts outside the CDR3, the full variable domain is DTGVSQNPRHKITKRGQNVTFRCDPISEHNRLYWYRQTLGQGPEFLTYFQNEAQLEKSRLLSDRFSAERPKGSFSTLEIQRTEQGDSAMYLCASSLFSLSSTDTQYFGPGTRLTVL.

This chain joins TRBV7-2 and TRBJ2-3; 7 positions agree with TRBD2. The CDR3 has 15 amino acids. Germline V gene lookup returns CDR1 SGHTA and CDR2 FQGNSA. Trimming took 1 base from V and 2 from J; bases not matched to a gene: 3. The CDR3 sequence is CASSLDRGVTDTQYF. The CDR3 DNA is TGTGCCAGCAGCTTAGACCGGGGGGTCACAGATACGCAGTATTTT.

The CDR3 nucleotides are TGTGCCAGCAGCGCTGGGGGGGGGTACACCGGGGAGCTGTTTTTT. Translated, it gives CASSAGGGYTGELFF. This chain connects TRBV9 to TRBJ2-2; 7 bases are shared with TRBD2. Germline-derived CDR1 and CDR2 are SGDLS and YYNGEE. The CDR3 totals 15 residues. J gave up 3 bases and V 3 bases, and 5 bases lay outside the gene matches.